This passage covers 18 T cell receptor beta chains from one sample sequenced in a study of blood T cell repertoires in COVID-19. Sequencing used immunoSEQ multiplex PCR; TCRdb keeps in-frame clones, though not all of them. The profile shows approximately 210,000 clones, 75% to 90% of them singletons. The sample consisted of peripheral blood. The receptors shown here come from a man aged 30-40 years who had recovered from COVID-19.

The CDR3 loop is CASSSRQGRYEQYF. The CDR3 nucleotides are TGTGCCAGCAGCTCGAGACAGGGAAGGTACGAGCAGTACTTC. The V call is TRBV11-2, the J call TRBJ2-7; 7 nucleotides agree with TRBD1. Germline-derived CDR1 and CDR2 are SGHAT and FQNNGV. The CDR3 loop spans 14 amino acids. Germline trimming cut 4 bases from V and 4 bases from J; bases unmatched to any gene: 7.

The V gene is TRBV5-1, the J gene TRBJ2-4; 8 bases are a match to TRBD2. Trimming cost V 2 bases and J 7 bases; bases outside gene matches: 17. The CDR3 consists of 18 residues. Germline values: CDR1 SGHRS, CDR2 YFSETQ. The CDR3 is CASSFPPGPGGLANIQYF. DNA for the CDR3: TGCGCCAGCAGCTTCCCCCCAGGTCCGGGGGGGCTGGCTAACATTCAGTACTTC. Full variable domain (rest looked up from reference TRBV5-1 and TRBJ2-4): KAGVTQTPRYLIKTRGQQVTLSCSPISGHRSVSWYQQTPGQGLQFLFEYFSETQRNKGNFPGRFSGRQFSNSRSEMNVSTLELGDSALYLCASSFPPGPGGLANIQYFGAGTRLSVL.

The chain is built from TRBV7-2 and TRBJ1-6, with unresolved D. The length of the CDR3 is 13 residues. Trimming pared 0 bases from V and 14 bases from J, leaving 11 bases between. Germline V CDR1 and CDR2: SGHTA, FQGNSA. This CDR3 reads CASSLAVPAALHF. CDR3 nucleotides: TGTGCCAGCAGCTTAGCGGTCCCAGCGGCCCTCCACTTT.

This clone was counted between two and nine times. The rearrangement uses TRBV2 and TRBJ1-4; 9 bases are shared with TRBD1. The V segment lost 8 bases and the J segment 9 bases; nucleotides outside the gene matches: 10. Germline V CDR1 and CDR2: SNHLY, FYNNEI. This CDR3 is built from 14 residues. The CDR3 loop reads CASGTGTGRQKLFF. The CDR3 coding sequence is TGTGCCAGCGGAACCGGGACAGGGCGTCAAAAACTGTTTTTT.

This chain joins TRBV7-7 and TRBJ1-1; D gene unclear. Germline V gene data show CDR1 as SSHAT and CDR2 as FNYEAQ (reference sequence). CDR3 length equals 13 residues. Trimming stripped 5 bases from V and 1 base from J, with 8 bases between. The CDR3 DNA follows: TGTGCCAGCAGCCGCGAACGGAACACTGAAGCTTTCTTT. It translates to CASSRERNTEAFF.

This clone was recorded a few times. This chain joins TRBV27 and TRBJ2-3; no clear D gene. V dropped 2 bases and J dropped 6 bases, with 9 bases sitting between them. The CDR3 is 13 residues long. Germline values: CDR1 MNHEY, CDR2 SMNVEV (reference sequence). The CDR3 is CASSLVSADTQYF. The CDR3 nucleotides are TGTGCCAGCAGTTTAGTTAGTGCTGATACGCAGTATTTT.

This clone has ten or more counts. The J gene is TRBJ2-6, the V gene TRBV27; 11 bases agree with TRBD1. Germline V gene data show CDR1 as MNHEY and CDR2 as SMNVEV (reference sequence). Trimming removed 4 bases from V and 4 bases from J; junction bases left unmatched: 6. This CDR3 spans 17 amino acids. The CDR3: CASSSGQGASGANVLTF. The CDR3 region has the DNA TGTGCCAGCAGTTCAGGACAGGGGGCTTCAGGGGCCAACGTCCTGACTTTC.

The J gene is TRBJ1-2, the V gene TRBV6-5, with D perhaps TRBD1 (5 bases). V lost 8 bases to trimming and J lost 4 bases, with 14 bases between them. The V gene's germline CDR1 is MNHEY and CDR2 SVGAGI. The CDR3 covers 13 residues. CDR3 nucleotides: TGTGCCAGCGAGAGCGACAGCCTCTATGGCTACACCTTC. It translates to CASESDSLYGYTF.

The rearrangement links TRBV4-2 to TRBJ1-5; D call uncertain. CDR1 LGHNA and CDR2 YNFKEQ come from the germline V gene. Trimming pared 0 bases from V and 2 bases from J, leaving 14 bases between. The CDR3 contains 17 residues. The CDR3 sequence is CASSQDRGGGGNQPQHF. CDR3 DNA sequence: TGTGCCAGCAGCCAAGATCGAGGCGGCGGGGGCAATCAGCCCCAGCATTTT.

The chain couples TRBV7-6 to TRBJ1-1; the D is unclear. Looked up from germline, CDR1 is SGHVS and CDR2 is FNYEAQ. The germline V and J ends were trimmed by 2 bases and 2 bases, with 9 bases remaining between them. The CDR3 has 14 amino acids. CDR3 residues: CASSLKPGNTEAFF. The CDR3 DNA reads TGTGCCAGCAGCTTAAAGCCCGGTAACACTGAAGCTTTCTTT. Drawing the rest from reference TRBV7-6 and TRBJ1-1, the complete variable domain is GAGVSQSPRYKVTKRGQDVALRCDPISGHVSLYWYRQALGQGPEFLTYFNYEAQQDKSGLPNDRFSAERPEGSISTLTIQRTEQRDSAMYRCASSLKPGNTEAFFGQGTRLTVV.

CDR3 coding DNA: TGTGCCAGCAGCCGGTACCAAGAGACCCAGTACTTC. Translated, it gives CASSRYQETQYF. V and J are TRBV12-3 or TRBV12-4 and TRBJ2-5; D ambiguous. Deletions cut 6 bases from V and 0 bases from J, with 5 bases between. This CDR3 region has 12 residues.

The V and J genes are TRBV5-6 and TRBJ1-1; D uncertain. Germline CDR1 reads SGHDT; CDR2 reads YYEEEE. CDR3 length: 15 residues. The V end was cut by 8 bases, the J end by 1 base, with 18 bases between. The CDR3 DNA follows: TGTGCCAGTAGCCTCCCGGGGATGCAGAACACTGAAGCTTTCTTT. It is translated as CASSLPGMQNTEAFF.

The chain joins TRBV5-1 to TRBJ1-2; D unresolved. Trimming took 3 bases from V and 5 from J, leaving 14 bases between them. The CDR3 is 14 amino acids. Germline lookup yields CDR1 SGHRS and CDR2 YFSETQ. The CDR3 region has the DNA TGCGCCAGCAGCTCCCGCCGACACATATATGGCTACACCTTC. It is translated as CASSSRRHIYGYTF.

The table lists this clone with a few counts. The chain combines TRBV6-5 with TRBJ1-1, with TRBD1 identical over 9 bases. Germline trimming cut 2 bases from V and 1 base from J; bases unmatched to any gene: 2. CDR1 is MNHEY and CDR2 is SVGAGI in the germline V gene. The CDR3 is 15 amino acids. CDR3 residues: CASSYGDRENTEAFF. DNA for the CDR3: TGTGCCAGCAGTTACGGGGACAGGGAGAACACTGAAGCTTTCTTT.

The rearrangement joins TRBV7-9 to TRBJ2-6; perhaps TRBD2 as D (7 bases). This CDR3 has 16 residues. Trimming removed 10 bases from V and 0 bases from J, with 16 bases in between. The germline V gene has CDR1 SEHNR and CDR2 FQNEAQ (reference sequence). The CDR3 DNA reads TGTGCCATTAGGGGGGGTTTCCCCTCTGGGGCCAACGTCCTGACTTTC. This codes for CAIRGGFPSGANVLTF.

CDR3 protein: CASNNWLAGAISYNEQFF. The CDR3 DNA sequence: TGTGCCAGTAATAATTGGCTAGCGGGGGCCATATCCTACAATGAGCAGTTCTTC. This rearrangement joins TRBV19 to TRBJ2-1; TRBD2 aligns across 10 bases. With 7 bases clipped from V and 1 base from J, the junction kept 13 bases outside the gene matches. Germline V gene lookup returns CDR1 LNHDA and CDR2 SQIVND (reference sequence). The length of the CDR3 is 18 residues.

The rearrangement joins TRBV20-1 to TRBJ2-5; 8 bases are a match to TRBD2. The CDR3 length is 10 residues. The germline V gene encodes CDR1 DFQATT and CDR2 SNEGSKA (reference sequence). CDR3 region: CTGRGQTQYF. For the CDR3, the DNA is TGCACCGGGAGGGGACAGACCCAGTACTTC.

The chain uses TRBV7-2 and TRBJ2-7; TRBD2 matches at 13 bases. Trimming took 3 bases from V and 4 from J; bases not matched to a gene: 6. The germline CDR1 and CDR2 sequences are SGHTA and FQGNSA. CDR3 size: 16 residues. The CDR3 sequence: CASSFLLAGGPYEQYF. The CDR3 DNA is TGTGCCAGCAGCTTCCTACTAGCGGGGGGGCCGTACGAGCAGTACTTC.